A single T cell receptor (beta chain) is shown here with its context. The target of this receptor is not known. Base qualities were left out, and no much larger clone turns up one base away. In the prospective study, participants were about 18 to 95 years old, resided in 20 to 30 geographic areas of the United States, and were enrolled through a virtual design. To assign participants to cohorts, the prospective study relied on clinical history that participants themselves reported in a screening survey and a study questionnaire. Recovered participants in ImmuneRACE Cohort 3 were defined by two consecutive negative NP/OP PCR tests, clearance by a healthcare professional, or resolution of symptoms. Each participant in the prospective study had whole blood, serum and a nasopharyngeal or oropharyngeal swab collected by mobile phlebotomists. Prospective study participants could optionally give additional blood draws and questionnaires over an approximately two-month period. Before DNA extraction, prospective study blood samples were shipped either frozen or at room temperature.

The data were taken from a study of blood T cell repertoires in COVID-19 (dated by TCRdb to the early 2020s). For the study in its entirety: The collaborator samples originated in the United States, Italy and Spain and spanned the acute and convalescent phases of COVID-19. The repertoires were released in a freely available public database meant as a resource for research on the immune response to SARS-CoV-2. The prospective study material was composed of cDNA or gDNA derived from T cells, B-cell-depleted T cells, or PBMCs. The dataset comprised deeply sampled blood TCRbeta repertoires from subjects exposed to, actively infected with, or recovered from COVID-19. The samples were drawn from the first 160 participants of the ongoing ImmuneRACE study and from 950 to 1,500 subjects provided by 6 global collaborators. The sample metadata nearly always contained a de-identified subject ID, COVID-19 status, age in years and sex. Where available, HLA class I and class II types were obtained from metadata supplied by the sample provider rather than from assay-based typing.

What the authors observed across the whole study: Clinical and demographic metadata were provided uncurated, with the amount varying by source and participant.

Deletion took 7 bases off V and 5 bases off J, with a span of 11 bases between the germline ends. Reading from cysteine to phenylalanine, the CDR3 counts 12 amino acids. The sequence is cut down to CDR3 DNA, 36 bases in frame from base 1. The germline V gene yields SGDLS for CDR1 and YYNGEE for CDR2. TCRbeta CDR3 regions were amplified from genomic DNA by means of the immunoSEQ Assay, a bias-controlled multiplex PCR. The authors' pipeline ran thus. The number of nucleated cells in each sample was estimated from the amplification of reference gene primers within the assay. Sequence reads were collapsed and filtered to measure the absolute abundance of every unique TCRbeta CDR3 rearrangement. For each sample, productive Simpson clonality was calculated by taking the square root of Simpson's diversity index across productive rearrangements. The source is immuneACCESS, and TCRdb retained only in-frame sequences with V and J called. Part of the clones is not carried over; for the studies checked, unresolved V genes explain less than half of this, and the remainder is unexplained. The DNA gave D and trimming, while V, J and clone size come from that table. The sample table holds over 200,000 clones, of which roughly 87% were seen once. Of the sample, 10% to 11% is held by the ten largest clones.

The TCR comes from a young man who had recovered from COVID-19. Material: PBMCs or T cells enriched from blood (not recorded which). Recombination linked TRBV9 to TRBJ2-3; a tentative D match to TRBD2 spans 6 bases. CDR3 region: CASSRELDTQYF. The DNA sequence is TGTGCCAGCTCCCGGGAGCTAGATACGCAGTATTTT.